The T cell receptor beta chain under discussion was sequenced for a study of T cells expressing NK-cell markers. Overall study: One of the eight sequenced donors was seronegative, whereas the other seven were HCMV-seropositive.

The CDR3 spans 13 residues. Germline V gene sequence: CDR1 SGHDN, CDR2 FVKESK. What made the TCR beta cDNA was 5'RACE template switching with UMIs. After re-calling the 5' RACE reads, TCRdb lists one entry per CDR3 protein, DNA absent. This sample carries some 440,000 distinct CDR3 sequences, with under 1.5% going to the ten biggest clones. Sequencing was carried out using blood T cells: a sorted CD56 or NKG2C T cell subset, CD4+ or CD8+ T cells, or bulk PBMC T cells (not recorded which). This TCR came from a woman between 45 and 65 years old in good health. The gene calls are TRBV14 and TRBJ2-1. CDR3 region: CAIGQGSNNEQFF. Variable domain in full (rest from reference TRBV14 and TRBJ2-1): EAGVTQFPSHSVIEKGQTVTLRCDPISGHDNLYWYRRVMGKEIKFLLHFVKESKQDESGMPNNRFLAERTGGTYSTLKVQPAELEDSGVYFCAIGQGSNNEQFFGPGTRLTVL.